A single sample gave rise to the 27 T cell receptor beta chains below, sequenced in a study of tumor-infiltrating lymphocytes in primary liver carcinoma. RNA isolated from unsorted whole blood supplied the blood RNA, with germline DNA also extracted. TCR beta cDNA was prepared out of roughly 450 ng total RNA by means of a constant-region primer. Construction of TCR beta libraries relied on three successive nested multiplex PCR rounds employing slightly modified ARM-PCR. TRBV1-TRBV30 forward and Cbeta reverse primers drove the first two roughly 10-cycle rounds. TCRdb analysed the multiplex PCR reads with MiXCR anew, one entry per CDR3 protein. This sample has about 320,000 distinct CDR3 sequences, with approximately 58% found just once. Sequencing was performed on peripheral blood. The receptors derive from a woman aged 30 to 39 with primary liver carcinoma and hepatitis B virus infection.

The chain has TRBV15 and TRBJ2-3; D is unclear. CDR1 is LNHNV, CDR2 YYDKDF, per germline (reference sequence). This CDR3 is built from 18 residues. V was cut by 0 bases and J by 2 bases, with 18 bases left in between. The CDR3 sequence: CATSRDRNRGWSTDTQYF. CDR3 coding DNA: TGTGCCACCAGCAGAGATCGTAACCGTGGGTGGTCCACAGATACGCAGTATTTT.

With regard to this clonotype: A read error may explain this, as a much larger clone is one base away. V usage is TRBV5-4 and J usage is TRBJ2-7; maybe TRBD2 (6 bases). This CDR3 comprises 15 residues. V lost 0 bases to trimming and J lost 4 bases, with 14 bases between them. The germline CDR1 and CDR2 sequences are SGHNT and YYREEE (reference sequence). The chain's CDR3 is CASSLGDSGGYEQYF. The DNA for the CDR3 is TGTGCCAGCAGCTTGGGGGATAGCGGAGGTTACGAGCAGTACTTC.

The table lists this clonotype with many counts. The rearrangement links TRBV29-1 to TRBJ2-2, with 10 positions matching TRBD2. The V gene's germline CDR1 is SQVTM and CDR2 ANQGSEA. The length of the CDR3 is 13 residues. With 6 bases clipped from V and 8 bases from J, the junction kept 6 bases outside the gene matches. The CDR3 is CSVGSGRGGELFF. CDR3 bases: TGCAGCGTAGGAAGCGGGAGGGGTGGGGAGCTGTTTTTT.

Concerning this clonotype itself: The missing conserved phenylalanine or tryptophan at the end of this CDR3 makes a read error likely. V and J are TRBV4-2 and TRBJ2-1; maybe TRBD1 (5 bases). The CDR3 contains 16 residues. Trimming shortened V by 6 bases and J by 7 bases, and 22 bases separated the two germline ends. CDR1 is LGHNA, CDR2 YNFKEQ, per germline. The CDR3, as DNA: TGTGCCAGCAGTTACATTATCGGAAGGGGCAATAATGAGCAGTTCCTC. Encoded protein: CASSYIIGRGNNEQFL.

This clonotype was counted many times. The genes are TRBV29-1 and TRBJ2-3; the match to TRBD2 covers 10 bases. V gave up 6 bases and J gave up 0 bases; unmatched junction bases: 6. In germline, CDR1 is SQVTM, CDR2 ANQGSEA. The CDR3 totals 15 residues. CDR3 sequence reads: CSVAPSGSSTDTQYF. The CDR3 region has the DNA TGCAGCGTGGCACCTAGCGGGAGTAGCACAGATACGCAGTATTTT.

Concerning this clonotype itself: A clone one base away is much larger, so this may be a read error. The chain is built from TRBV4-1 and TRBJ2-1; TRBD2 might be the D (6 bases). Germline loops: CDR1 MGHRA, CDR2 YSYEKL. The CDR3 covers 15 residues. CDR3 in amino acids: CTSSFVGRAYNEQFF. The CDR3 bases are TGCACCAGCAGCTTTGTCGGGAGAGCCTACAATGAGCAGTTCTTC.

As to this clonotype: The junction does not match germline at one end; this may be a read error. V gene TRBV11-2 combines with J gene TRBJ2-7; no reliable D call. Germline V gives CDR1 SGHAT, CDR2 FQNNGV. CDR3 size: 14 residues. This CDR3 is CTSSSSPFSYEQYF. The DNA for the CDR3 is TGTACCAGCAGCTCGAGCCCCTTTAGCTACGAGCAGTACTTC.

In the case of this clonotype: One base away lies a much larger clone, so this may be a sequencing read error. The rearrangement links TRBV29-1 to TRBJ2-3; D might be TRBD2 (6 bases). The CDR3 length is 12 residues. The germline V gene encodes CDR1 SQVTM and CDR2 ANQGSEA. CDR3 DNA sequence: TGCGGCGTGCCCCGGGGGACAGATACGCAGTATTTT. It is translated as CGVPRGTDTQYF.

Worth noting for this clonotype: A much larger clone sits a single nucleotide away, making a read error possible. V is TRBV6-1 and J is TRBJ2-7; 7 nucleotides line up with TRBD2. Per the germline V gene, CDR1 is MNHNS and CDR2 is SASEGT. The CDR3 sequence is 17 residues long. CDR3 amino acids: CTSSEGVAGAGSYEQYF. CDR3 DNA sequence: TGTACCAGCAGTGAAGGCGTTGCGGGAGCCGGTTCCTACGAGCAGTACTTC.

The CDR3 sequence: CASSYDGNEQFF. CDR3 sequence (DNA): TGTGCCAGCAGTTACGACGGCAATGAGCAGTTCTTC. The V call is TRBV7-9, the J call TRBJ2-1; D is ambiguous. CDR3 size: 12 residues. V was clipped by 6 bases and J by 6 bases, with 9 bases between them. Germline-derived CDR1 and CDR2 are SEHNR and FQNEAQ (reference sequence).

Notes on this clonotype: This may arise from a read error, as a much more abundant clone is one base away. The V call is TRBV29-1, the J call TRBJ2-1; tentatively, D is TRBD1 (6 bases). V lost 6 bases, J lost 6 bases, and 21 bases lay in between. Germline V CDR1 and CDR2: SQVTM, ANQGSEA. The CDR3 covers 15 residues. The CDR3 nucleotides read TGCAGCGTCGCTCCACAGGGCCCAACGGCCAATGAGCAGTTCTTC. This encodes CSVAPQGPTANEQFF.

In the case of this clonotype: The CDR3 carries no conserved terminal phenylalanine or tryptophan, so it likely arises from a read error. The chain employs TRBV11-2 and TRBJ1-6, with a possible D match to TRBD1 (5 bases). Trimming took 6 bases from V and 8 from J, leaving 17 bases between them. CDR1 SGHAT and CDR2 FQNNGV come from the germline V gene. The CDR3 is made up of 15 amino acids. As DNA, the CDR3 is TGTGCCAGCAGGCCAAGGGGAGACCGGGATTCACCCCTCCACTTA. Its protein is CASRPRGDRDSPLHL.

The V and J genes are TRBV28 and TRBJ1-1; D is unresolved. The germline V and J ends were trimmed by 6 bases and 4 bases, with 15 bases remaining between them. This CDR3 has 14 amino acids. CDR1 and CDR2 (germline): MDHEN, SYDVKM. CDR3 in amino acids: CASRPLQQPTEAFF. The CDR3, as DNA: TGTGCCAGCAGACCTCTCCAACAGCCCACTGAAGCTTTCTTT.

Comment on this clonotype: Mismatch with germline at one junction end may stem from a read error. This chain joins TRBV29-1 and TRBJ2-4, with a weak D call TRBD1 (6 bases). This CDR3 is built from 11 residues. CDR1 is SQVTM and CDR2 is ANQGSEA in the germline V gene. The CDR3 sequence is CSGADSDIKYF. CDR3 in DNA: TGCAGCGGGGCGGACAGTGACATTAAGTACTTC.

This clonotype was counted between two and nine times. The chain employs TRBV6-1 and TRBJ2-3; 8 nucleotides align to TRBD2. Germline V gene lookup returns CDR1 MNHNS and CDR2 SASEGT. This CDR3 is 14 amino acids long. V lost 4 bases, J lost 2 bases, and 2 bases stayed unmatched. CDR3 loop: CASSVAGSTDTQYF. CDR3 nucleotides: TGTGCCAGCAGTGTAGCGGGATCCACAGATACGCAGTATTTT.

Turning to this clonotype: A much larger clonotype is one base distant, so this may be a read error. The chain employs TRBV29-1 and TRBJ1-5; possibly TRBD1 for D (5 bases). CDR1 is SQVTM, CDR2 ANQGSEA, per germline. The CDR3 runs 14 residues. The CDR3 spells CSVQEGLGNQSQHF. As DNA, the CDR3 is TGCAGCGTTCAAGAGGGGTTGGGCAATCAGTCCCAGCATTTT.

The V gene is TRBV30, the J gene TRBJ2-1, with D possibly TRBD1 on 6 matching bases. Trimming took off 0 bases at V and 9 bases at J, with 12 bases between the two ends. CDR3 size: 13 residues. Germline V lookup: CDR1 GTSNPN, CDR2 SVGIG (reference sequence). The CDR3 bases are TGTGCCTGGAGTGTAACAGGGAACAGTGAGCAGTTCTTC. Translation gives CAWSVTGNSEQFF.

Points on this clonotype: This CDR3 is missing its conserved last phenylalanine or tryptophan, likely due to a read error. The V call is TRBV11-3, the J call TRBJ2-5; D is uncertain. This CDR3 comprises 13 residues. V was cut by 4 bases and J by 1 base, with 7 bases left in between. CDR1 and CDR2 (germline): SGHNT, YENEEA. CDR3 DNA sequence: TGTGCCAGCAGCTCAGGAGCCCAAGAGACCCAGTACTAC. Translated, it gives CASSSGAQETQYY.

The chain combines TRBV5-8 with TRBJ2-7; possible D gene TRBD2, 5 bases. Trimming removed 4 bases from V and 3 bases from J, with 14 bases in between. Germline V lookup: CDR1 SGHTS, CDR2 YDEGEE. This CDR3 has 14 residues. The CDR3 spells CASSPMQRNYEQYF. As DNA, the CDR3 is TGTGCCAGCAGCCCAATGCAGCGGAACTACGAGCAGTACTTC.

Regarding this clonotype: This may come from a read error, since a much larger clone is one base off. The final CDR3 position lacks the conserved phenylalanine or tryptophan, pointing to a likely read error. CDR3: CSVTKGQNYGYTL. The CDR3 bases are TGCAGCGTCACCAAGGGACAGAACTATGGCTACACCCTC. The chain employs TRBV29-1 and TRBJ1-2; 7 nucleotides agree with TRBD1. Trimming cost V 6 bases and J 2 bases; bases outside gene matches: 6. CDR3 length equals 13 residues. The germline gives CDR1 SQVTM, CDR2 ANQGSEA.

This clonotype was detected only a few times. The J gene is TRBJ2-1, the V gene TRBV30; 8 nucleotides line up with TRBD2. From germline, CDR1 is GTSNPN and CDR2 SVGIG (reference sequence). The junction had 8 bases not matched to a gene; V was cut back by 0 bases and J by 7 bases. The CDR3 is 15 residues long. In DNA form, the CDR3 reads TGTGCCTGGAGTGTGGGCGGGAGGACCAATAATGAGCAGTTCTTC. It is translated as CAWSVGGRTNNEQFF.

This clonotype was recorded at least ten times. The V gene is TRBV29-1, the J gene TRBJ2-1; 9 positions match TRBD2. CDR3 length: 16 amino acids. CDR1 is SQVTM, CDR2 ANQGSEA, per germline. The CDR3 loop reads CSLEGVAGEVWNEQFF. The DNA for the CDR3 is TGCAGTCTCGAGGGAGTAGCGGGAGAAGTGTGGAATGAGCAGTTCTTC.

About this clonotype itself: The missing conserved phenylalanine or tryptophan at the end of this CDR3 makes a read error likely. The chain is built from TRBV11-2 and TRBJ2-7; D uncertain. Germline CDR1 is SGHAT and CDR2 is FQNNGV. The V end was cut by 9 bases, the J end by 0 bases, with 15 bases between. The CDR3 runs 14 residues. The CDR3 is CASSPRWSSYEQYI. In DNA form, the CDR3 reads TGTGCCAGTAGCCCCCGGTGGAGCTCCTACGAGCAGTACATC.

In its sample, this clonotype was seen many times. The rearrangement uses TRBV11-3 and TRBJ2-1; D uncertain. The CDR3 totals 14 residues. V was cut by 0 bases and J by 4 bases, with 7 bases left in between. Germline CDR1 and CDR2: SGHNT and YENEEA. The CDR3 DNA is TGTGCCAGCAGCTTAGACGGTGGGTACAATGAGCAGTTCTTC. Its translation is CASSLDGGYNEQFF.

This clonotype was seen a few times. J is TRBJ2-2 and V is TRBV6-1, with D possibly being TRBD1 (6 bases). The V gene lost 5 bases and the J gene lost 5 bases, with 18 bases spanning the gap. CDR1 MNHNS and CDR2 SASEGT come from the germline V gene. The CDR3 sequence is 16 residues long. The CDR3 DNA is TGTGCCAGCAGTCCTCAGGGGATACCCAAGACCGGGGAGCTGTTTTTT. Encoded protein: CASSPQGIPKTGELFF.

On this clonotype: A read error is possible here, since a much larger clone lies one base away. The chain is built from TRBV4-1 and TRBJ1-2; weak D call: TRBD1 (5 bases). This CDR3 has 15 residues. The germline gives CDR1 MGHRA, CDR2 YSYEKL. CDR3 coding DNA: TGCGCCAGCAACCAAGTTGGCAGGGCCTACTATGGCTACACCTTC. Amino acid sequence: CASNQVGRAYYGYTF.

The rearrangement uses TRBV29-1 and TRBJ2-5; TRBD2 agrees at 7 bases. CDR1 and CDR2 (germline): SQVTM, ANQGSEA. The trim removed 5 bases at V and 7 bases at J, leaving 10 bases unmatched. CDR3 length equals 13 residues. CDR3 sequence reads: CSVMGREAGTQYF. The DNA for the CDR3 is TGCAGCGTTATGGGTCGGGAGGCGGGGACCCAGTACTTC.